This is a list of T cell receptor beta chains from one sample in a study of spatial heterogeneity in lung cancer. MiXCR was run by TCRdb on the 5' RACE reads, yielding one entry per CDR3 protein. This sample has about 38,000 distinct CDR3 sequences, with roughly 5.2% found just once. Sequencing used PBMCs, obtained at surgery. Receptor source: a female donor with early-stage non-small cell lung cancer. CDR3s include the opening cysteine and the closing phenylalanine or tryptophan. The D gene is left open where the match is weak. Clone size appears in some rows only: once, few, many, or a class for an expanded clone.

j_call	clone_size	d_call	v_call	cdr3_nt	cdr3_aa
TRBJ1-4	few	NA	TRBV3-1	TGTGCCAGCAGCCATCCCGGGGGGCCTGGTGAAAAACTGTTTTTT	CASSHPGGPGEKLFF
TRBJ2-1	many	TRBD2	TRBV5-1	TGCGCCAGCAGCTTCTCTAGCGGGGGCCACTCCTACAATGAGCAGTTCTTC	CASSFSSGGHSYNEQFF
TRBJ1-1	few	NA	TRBV27	TGTGCCAGCAGTTTAGGCCTGAACACTGAAGCTTTCTTT	CASSLGLNTEAFF
TRBJ1-2	many	NA	TRBV29-1	TGCAGCGGACAGGCTAACTATGGCTACACCTTC	CSGQANYGYTF
TRBJ2-3	many	NA	TRBV6-2/TRBV6-3	TGTGCCAGCAGCTCCCACCGGGACTGGATTCAGGGGGCGCAGTATTTT	CASSSHRDWIQGAQYF
TRBJ1-5	many	NA	TRBV2	TGTGCCAGCAGCGGGGAGGGAGGCAATCAGCCCCAGCATTTT	CASSGEGGNQPQHF
TRBJ1-2	medium-sized	NA	TRBV28	TGTGCCAGCAGTTCTAACTATGGCTACACCTTC	CASSSNYGYTF
TRBJ2-2	NA	TRBD2	TRBV7-2	TGTGCCAGCAGGTCCGGGACTAGCTCTTCGTCTGCGAACACCGGGGAGCTGTTTTTT	CASRSGTSSSSANTGELFF
TRBJ1-5	many	NA	TRBV20-1	TGCAGTGCTGGCTCTGAGCCTCGGGTACGGAATCAGCCCCAGCATTTT	CSAGSEPRVRNQPQHF
TRBJ2-7	few	NA	TRBV6-4	TGTGCCAGCAGTGACTCGAGGCCTACCAATAACGAGCAGTACTTC	CASSDSRPTNNEQYF
TRBJ2-1	many	NA	TRBV20-1	TGCAGTGCTAGAGATCTGCGAGGGGGGGCGGTTTACGGTGAGCAGTTCTTC	CSARDLRGGAVYGEQFF
TRBJ1-1	many	NA	TRBV5-1	TGCGCCAGCAGGGAACAGGGCCGCAACACTGAAGCTTTCTTT	CASREQGRNTEAFF
TRBJ2-3	many	NA	TRBV4-3	TGCGCCAGCAGCCAGGAACCCGGACCCTCCCGCACAGATACGCAGTATTTT	CASSQEPGPSRTDTQYF
TRBJ2-7	many	NA	TRBV10-1	TGCGCCAGCAGTGAGTTGGACCCTAACGGAGAGCAGTACTTC	CASSELDPNGEQYF
TRBJ2-7	many	NA	TRBV10-3	TGTGCCATCAGGGGCAACGAGGGGGGCGGCGAGCAGTACTTC	CAIRGNEGGGEQYF
TRBJ1-3	many	NA	TRBV5-6	TGTGCCAGCAGCTTGTCCCCCGCAAGCTCTGGAAACACCATATATTTT	CASSLSPASSGNTIYF
TRBJ2-1	NA	NA	TRBV27	TGTGCCAGCAGTTTAGGGGTGAGAAGCAATGAGCAGTTCTTC	CASSLGVRSNEQFF
TRBJ2-1	many	TRBD2	TRBV5-1	TGCGCCAGCAGCTTGGCCCCTAGCGGGGGGGGGTACAATGAGCAGTTCTTC	CASSLAPSGGGYNEQFF
TRBJ1-2	few	TRBD1	TRBV19	TGTGCCAGTAGTATAGCTTCGGGACAGGGGATAGGCTACACCTTC	CASSIASGQGIGYTF
TRBJ2-5	many	NA	TRBV11-3	TGTGCCAGCAGCCCCGGCCGGGACTACCAAGAGACCCAGTACTTC	CASSPGRDYQETQYF
TRBJ2-7	many	NA	TRBV11-1	TGTGCCAGCAGCTTAGCGCTAGGGCGCATCTACGAGCAGTACTTC	CASSLALGRIYEQYF
TRBJ2-5	many	NA	TRBV7-9	TGTGCCAGCAGCTTAGCGCAGGGCCGAGAGACCCAGTACTTC	CASSLAQGRETQYF
TRBJ2-7	many	TRBD2	TRBV7-9	TGTGCCAGCAGCGAGGGACTAGCGGGGGCCCAGTACTTC	CASSEGLAGAQYF
TRBJ1-2	many	TRBD1	TRBV3-1	TGTGCCAGCAGCCGGACAGGTTTTAACTATGGCTACACCTTC	CASSRTGFNYGYTF
TRBJ2-3	many	TRBD2	TRBV10-3	TGTGCCATCAGTGATAGGGGACTAAGCACAGATACGCAGTATTTT	CAISDRGLSTDTQYF
TRBJ2-3	few	TRBD2	TRBV4-3	TGCGCCAGCAGCCAGATGGCGGGTAGCGGGGGGGCCACAGATACGCAGTATTTT	CASSQMAGSGGATDTQYF
TRBJ1-4	NA	NA	TRBV5-4	TGTGCCAGCAGCGCGGCGGGACCAAACCCCGAAAAACTGTTTTTT	CASSAAGPNPEKLFF
TRBJ1-4	many	NA	TRBV9	TGTGCCAGCAGCGCTAGTGGAAATGAAAAACTGTTTTTT	CASSASGNEKLFF
TRBJ2-1	many	TRBD2	TRBV7-9	TGTGCCAGCAGCTTAGGAGTTGGGATAGCGGGGGCGAGCTACAATGAGCAGTTCTTC	CASSLGVGIAGASYNEQFF
TRBJ2-1	many	NA	TRBV6-2/TRBV6-3	TGTGCCAGCAATGGAATAGGTGGTAATGAGCAGTTCTTC	CASNGIGGNEQFF
TRBJ2-1	NA	NA	TRBV7-2	TGTGCCAGCAGCTCACGCCGGGGGTCCCACAATGAGCAGTTCTTC	CASSSRRGSHNEQFF
TRBJ2-5	few	NA	TRBV7-3	TGTGCCAGCAGCTTAGGGACCGGAGTCCAAGAGACCCAGTACTTC	CASSLGTGVQETQYF
TRBJ2-3	few	TRBD2	TRBV4-1	TGCGCCAGCAGCCAACTGGGGAGGGAACTTGGCCATACGCAGTATTTT	CASSQLGRELGHTQYF
TRBJ1-2	NA	TRBD1	TRBV6-2/TRBV6-3	TGTGCCAGCAGTTACACCCACAGGGGACGGGCAGAAGGCTACACCTTC	CASSYTHRGRAEGYTF
TRBJ1-3	many	NA	TRBV2	TGTGCCAGCAGTGAAGCGCGGACAGCTGGAAGTAACACCATATATTTT	CASSEARTAGSNTIYF
TRBJ2-2	many	NA	TRBV25-1	TGTGCCAGCAGTATCACAGGGTACACCGGGGAGCTGTTTTTT	CASSITGYTGELFF
TRBJ1-3	few	NA	TRBV7-2	TGTGCCAGCAGCCCCATAAGGGGAACGGCTGGAAACACCATATATTTT	CASSPIRGTAGNTIYF
TRBJ1-5	few	NA	TRBV2	TGTGCCAGCAGTGAAGACTTGGGGAGCAATCAGCCCCAGCATTTT	CASSEDLGSNQPQHF
TRBJ2-7	many	TRBD2	TRBV11-2	TGTGCCAGCAGCGGGCGACTAGCGGGCCCCTACGAGCAGTACTTC	CASSGRLAGPYEQYF
TRBJ2-1	many	TRBD2	TRBV14	TGTGCCAGCAGCCAAGATGAGACTAGCGACTCCTACAATGAGCAGTTCTTC	CASSQDETSDSYNEQFF
TRBJ2-7	few	NA	TRBV6-8	TGCGAGGAGGCGGGAAAATACGAGCAGTACTTC	CEEAGKYEQYF
TRBJ1-5	many	NA	TRBV20-1	TGCAGTGCTAGGGACCCGGGGAGGGGCAATCAGCCCCAGCATTTT	CSARDPGRGNQPQHF
TRBJ2-1	many	TRBD2	TRBV7-2	TGTGCCAGCAGCAATCCTAGCGGGGGGCGAAATGAGCAGTTCTTC	CASSNPSGGRNEQFF
TRBJ2-5	NA	TRBD1	TRBV20-1	TGCAGTGAAGGGACAGGTCCTCCGGGGGAGACCCAGTACTTC	CSEGTGPPGETQYF
TRBJ2-7	many	NA	TRBV12-3/TRBV12-4	TGTGCCAGCTCAAATGACGGGGGTCCCTACGAGCAGTACTTC	CASSNDGGPYEQYF
TRBJ1-1	few	NA	TRBV7-9	TGTGCCAGCAGCTTAGACCCCCGGAGGGATGAAGCTTTCTTT	CASSLDPRRDEAFF
TRBJ2-1	many	TRBD2	TRBV3-1	TGTGCCAGCAGCCAAGGGCGTCGACTAGCGGGTCATGAGCAGTTCTTC	CASSQGRRLAGHEQFF
TRBJ2-5	few	NA	TRBV9	TGTGCCAGTTTTCAACGGACTGTACAAGAGACCCAGTACTTC	CASFQRTVQETQYF
TRBJ2-5	many	TRBD2	TRBV28	TGTGCCAGCAATCTGCCGGGACTAGCGTTGGAGACCCAGTACTTC	CASNLPGLALETQYF
TRBJ2-7	many	TRBD1	TRBV29-1	TGCAGCGTTGCGGCGACAGGGGGCTCCTACGAGCAGTACTTC	CSVAATGGSYEQYF
TRBJ2-4	few	TRBD2	TRBV30	TGTGCCTGGAGTGCGGCGGGGGAAAACATTCAGTACTTC	CAWSAAGENIQYF
TRBJ1-1	large	NA	TRBV24-1	TGTGCCACCAGTGATGGGGACGCAGCTTTCTTT	CATSDGDAAFF
TRBJ2-1	few	TRBD2	TRBV9	TGTGCCAGCAGCGCCCACGGGCGGGGGGGCACTGAGCAGTTCTTC	CASSAHGRGGTEQFF
TRBJ2-7	many	TRBD2	TRBV5-4	TGTGCCAGCAGCAGACTAGCGGGGAGCGAGCAGTACTTC	CASSRLAGSEQYF
TRBJ1-1	NA	NA	TRBV30	TGTGCCTGGAGAGAAGGGTCTACCGGGGAGGCTGAAGCTTTCTTT	CAWREGSTGEAEAFF
TRBJ2-3	many	TRBD2	TRBV20-1	TGCAGTGATAGGGATCTAGCGGGGTCTGATACGCAGTATTTT	CSDRDLAGSDTQYF
TRBJ1-5	NA	TRBD1	TRBV3-1	TGTGCCAGCAGCCAGGGGACAGGGGATAATCAGCCCCAGCATTTT	CASSQGTGDNQPQHF
TRBJ2-7	many	NA	TRBV20-1	TGCAGTGCTAGCCCCCGGAGGACGTTCTACGAGCAGTACTTC	CSASPRRTFYEQYF